The next 19 T cell receptor beta chains were all read from a single sample in a study of blood T cells in healthy people across ages (dated by TCRdb to the mid-2010s). The method behind the library was 5' RACE. Sequencer: Illumina HiSeq 2500. A second about 7 to 11 cycle PCR used a sample-barcoded 5' primer and a J-beta primer mix. In TCRdb, the public reads were trimmed at Q25 with fastp and aligned with MiXCR, with productive beta chains retained. Each CDR3 protein gets just one entry, which takes the most common genes and DNA from the rows behind it. This sample has roughly 2 million distinct CDR3 sequences in its table, and about 50% of those were observed once. The ten largest make up approximately 2.1% of the sample. Material for sequencing was blood. These receptors all stem from a woman between 35 and 50 years old in good health.

The V call is TRBV6-2 or TRBV6-3, the J call TRBJ2-3, with TRBD1 matching 8 bases. The CDR3 loop spans 15 amino acids. The germline V gene has CDR1 MNHEY and CDR2 SVGEGT. The trim removed 7 bases at V and 8 bases at J, leaving 14 bases unmatched. CDR3 protein: CASKAPGTGEITQYF. The CDR3 bases are TGTGCCAGCAAGGCTCCGGGGACAGGCGAAATTACGCAGTATTTT.

This clonotype was seen a single time. The CDR3 nucleotides read TGTGCCAGCAGCCCTCCGGACGGACCATACGAGCAGTACTTC. It encodes CASSPPDGPYEQYF. The chain is built from TRBV16 and TRBJ2-4; D is unclear. The closer fit of TRBJ2-7 to the DNA end suggests the J call may be wrong. Germline V gene lookup returns CDR1 KGHSY and CDR2 FQNENV. The CDR3 contains 14 residues.

Only one count was recorded for this clonotype. CDR3 coding DNA: TGCAGTGCAGCCCCGGCCAGCGGCACCTACAATGAGCAGTTCTTC. It is translated as CSAAPASGTYNEQFF. The J gene is TRBJ2-1, the V gene TRBV20-1; the D gene is possibly TRBD2 (5 bases). V lost 6 bases to trimming and J lost 2 bases, with 17 bases between them. The CDR3 totals 15 residues. CDR1 DFQATT and CDR2 SNEGSKA come from the germline V gene (reference sequence).

A few counts support this clonotype. The rearrangement joins TRBV7-2 to TRBJ2-5, with D perhaps TRBD1 or TRBD2 (7 bases each). Trimming cost V 5 bases and J 1 base, with 17 bases left between them. Germline CDR1 SGHTA, CDR2 FQGNSA. This CDR3 has 16 amino acids. CDR3 coding DNA: TGTGCCAGCAGCACATGGGAGGGGGCCTTCCAAGAGACCCAGTACTTC. Translation gives CASSTWEGAFQETQYF.

This clonotype was counted between two and nine times. The chain is built from TRBV11-2 and TRBJ2-5, with a tentative D call TRBD1 (5 bases). Germline assignment: CDR1 SGHAT and CDR2 FQNNGV. Trimming took 6 bases from V and 7 from J, leaving 12 bases between them. This CDR3 has 12 amino acids. The DNA for the CDR3 is TGTGCCAGCAGGGAAGGGGCCAGGACCCAGTACTTC. It yields the protein CASREGARTQYF. The variable domain in full, completed from reference TRBV11-2 and TRBJ2-5, reads EAGVAQSPRYKIIEKRQSVAFWCNPISGHATLYWYQQILGQGPKLLIQFQNNGVVDDSQLPKDRFSAERLKGVDSTLKIQPAKLEDSAVYLCASREGARTQYFGPGTRLLVL.

This clonotype was observed many times. The chain couples TRBV7-9 to TRBJ1-2, with 8 bases fitting TRBD1. V was clipped by 5 bases and J by 2 bases; unmatched bases: 1. The CDR3 consists of 13 residues. The germline V gene encodes CDR1 SEHNR and CDR2 FQNEAQ (reference sequence). CDR3 coding DNA: TGTGCCAGCAGCCGACAGGGGAACTATGGCTACACCTTC. Its protein is CASSRQGNYGYTF.

The chain couples TRBV5-1 to TRBJ2-1; 7 nucleotides align to TRBD1. The CDR3 has 16 amino acids. With V trimmed by 4 bases and J by 5 bases, 12 bases remained unmatched. Germline CDR1 and CDR2: SGHRS and YFSETQ. The CDR3 DNA is TGCGCCAGCAGCCCCCTTTTTAGGGGGCCCAACAATGAGCAGTTCTTC. Protein product: CASSPLFRGPNNEQFF.

The chain recombines TRBV20-1 with TRBJ2-7, with 7 bases aligning to TRBD1. In germline, CDR1 is DFQATT, CDR2 SNEGSKA (reference sequence). The V and J ends lost 4 bases and 0 bases, in that order; junction bases with no gene match: 9. The CDR3 sequence is 15 residues long. CDR3 sequence (DNA): TGCAGTGCTACCCCACGGACAGGCGGCTCCTACGAGCAGTACTTC. Translating gives CSATPRTGGSYEQYF.

The chain carries TRBV20-1 and TRBJ2-1; D not certain. This CDR3 contains 14 residues. The V gene's germline CDR1 is DFQATT and CDR2 SNEGSKA (reference sequence). Trimming cost V 0 bases and J 13 bases, with 19 bases left between them. CDR3: CSARDSSTRAYQFF. Here the CDR3 DNA reads TGCAGTGCTAGAGATAGTAGCACCCGAGCGTATCAGTTCTTC.

This clonotype was picked up a small number of times. This rearrangement joins TRBV20-1 to TRBJ2-7; 8 bases match TRBD1. This CDR3 has 16 amino acids. V shed 0 bases, J shed 5 bases, and the junction held 12 bases outside the gene matches. The germline V gene has CDR1 DFQATT and CDR2 SNEGSKA (reference sequence). The CDR3 region is CSARESGQGGRNEQYF. The CDR3 bases are TGCAGTGCTAGAGAATCCGGACAGGGAGGTAGGAACGAGCAGTACTTC.

This clonotype was detected once. The J gene is TRBJ1-6, the V gene TRBV7-9; D not certain. Trimming cost V 2 bases and J 7 bases, with 9 bases left between them. The germline V gene encodes CDR1 SEHNR and CDR2 FQNEAQ (reference sequence). This CDR3 comprises 14 residues. Here the CDR3 reads CASSLQDSNSPLHF. CDR3 bases: TGTGCCAGCAGCTTACAGGACTCCAATTCACCCCTCCACTTT. Based on the CDR3 plus reference TRBV7-9 and TRBJ1-6, the full variable domain is DTGVSQNPRHKITKRGQNVTFRCDPISEHNRLYWYRQTLGQGPEFLTYFQNEAQLEKSRLLSDRFSAERPKGSFSTLEIQRTEQGDSAMYLCASSLQDSNSPLHFGNGTRLTVT.

V is TRBV4-1 and J is TRBJ2-4; 7 bases agree with TRBD1. This CDR3 has 15 residues. Germline trimming cut 2 bases from V and 6 bases from J; bases unmatched to any gene: 7. Germline V gene data show CDR1 as MGHRA and CDR2 as YSYEKL. The CDR3 DNA reads TGCGCCAGCAGCCAACAGACGAGACAGGGAAACATTCAGTACTTC. It codes for CASSQQTRQGNIQYF.

The chain uses TRBV29-1 and TRBJ2-1; possibly TRBD1 for D (6 bases). V was clipped by 3 bases and J by 10 bases, with 16 bases between them. Germline V gene lookup returns CDR1 SQVTM and CDR2 ANQGSEA. This CDR3 contains 13 residues. CDR3 amino acids: CSVESGQLREQFF. As DNA, the CDR3 is TGCAGCGTTGAGAGTGGACAGCTCAGGGAGCAGTTCTTC.

The chain links TRBV5-5 to TRBJ1-3; no reliable D call. This CDR3 has 15 residues. Germline V gene data show CDR1 as SGHKS and CDR2 as YYEKEE (reference sequence). V was clipped by 1 base and J by 0 bases, with 8 bases between them. The CDR3 is CASSLTESSGNTIYF. CDR3 nucleotides: TGTGCCAGCAGCTTGACGGAAAGCTCTGGAAACACCATATATTTT.

The chain is built from TRBV4-3 and TRBJ1-2, with TRBD1 identical over 12 bases. After removal of 0 bases from V and 6 bases from J, the junction contained 8 bases not matched to a gene. The CDR3 is made up of 17 amino acids. CDR1 and CDR2 from the germline V gene are LGHNA and YSLEER. The CDR3 protein is CASSQEGDRGRANGYTF. In nucleotides, the CDR3 is TGCGCCAGCAGCCAAGAAGGGGACAGGGGGCGCGCGAATGGCTACACCTTC.

This clonotype was detected a few times. V and J are TRBV29-1 and TRBJ1-5; D uncertain. Germline V CDR1 and CDR2: SQVTM, ANQGSEA. V lost 4 bases and J lost 4, with 14 bases in between. The CDR3 sequence is 14 residues long. The CDR3 DNA is TGCAGCGTTGCTGGAGTCGGGAGAAATCAGCCCCAGCATTTT. It yields the protein CSVAGVGRNQPQHF. Filled out from reference TRBV29-1 and TRBJ1-5, the complete variable domain reads SAVISQKPSRDICQRGTSLTIQCQVDSQVTMMFWYRQQPGQSLTLIATANQGSEATYESGFVIDKFPISRPNLTFSTLTVSNMSPEDSSIYLCSVAGVGRNQPQHFGDGTRLSIL.

The V gene is TRBV12-3 or TRBV12-4, the J gene TRBJ2-5; maybe TRBD1 (5 bases). The assigned J gene may be wrong: the sequence end matches TRBJ2-7 better. The CDR3 contains 15 residues. CDR3 in amino acids: CASSLGGTGELEQYF. CDR3 nucleotides: TGTGCCAGCAGTTTGGGCGGAACAGGAGAACTCGAGCAGTACTTC.

This clonotype has only one observation. CDR3 residues: CASSPPGGSGHQPQHF. The CDR3 nucleotides are TGTGCCAGCAGCCCTCCAGGAGGAAGTGGGCATCAGCCCCAGCATTTT. The chain combines TRBV28 with TRBJ1-5; D not resolved. The CDR3 runs 16 residues. V lost 6 bases, J lost 5 bases, and 20 bases lay in between. Germline CDR1 and CDR2: MDHEN and SYDVKM.

The genes are TRBV20-1 and TRBJ2-4; 9 bases are a match to TRBD1. The end of the DNA is better explained by TRBJ2-7, so the J call may be wrong. The CDR3 has 14 residues. Germline loops: CDR1 DFQATT, CDR2 SNEGSKA (reference sequence). CDR3 in DNA: TGCAGTTCGATACTCCGGGACAGGGCCTACGAGCAGTACTTC. Translating it yields CSSILRDRAYEQYF.